A selection of T cell receptor beta chains follows, all from one sample in a study of blood T cell repertoires in COVID-19. The protocol was immunoSEQ multiplex PCR, while the TCRdb copy is restricted to in-frame clones and leaves out a portion. The sample lists 250,000 or so clones, about 93% seen once, with over 0.8% in the top ten. Material for sequencing was peripheral blood. Source of these receptors: a man between 25 and 39 years old with COVID-19, enrolled during active disease. Both conserved end residues are part of each CDR3. The D gene is left open where the match is weak. Only part of the rows carry a size: once, few, many, or a class if the clone is expanded.

CDR3 DNA,CDR3 protein,clone size,J gene,V gene,D gene
TGTGCCAGCAGCTTAGCGGAGGGGGGGTATGGCTATGAGCAGTTCTTC,CASSLAEGGYGYEQFF,.,TRBJ2-1,TRBV7-2,.
TGTGCCAGCAGCAAAAAGGGACATGGAGAGACCCAGTACTTC,CASSKKGHGETQYF,once,TRBJ2-5,TRBV21-1,.
TGTGCCAGCAGCTTGGCCGGACAGTCTAGCACAGATACGCAGTATTTT,CASSLAGQSSTDTQYF,.,TRBJ2-3,TRBV5-4,.
TGTGCCAGCAGCTTGGACAGGGGATTAAAGACAGATACGCAGTATTTT,CASSLDRGLKTDTQYF,few,TRBJ2-3,TRBV5-6,TRBD1
TGTGCCAGCAGCTTGACCAGTCTACTGCGGGGGGAGACCCAGTACTTC,CASSLTSLLRGETQYF,.,TRBJ2-5,TRBV5-4,TRBD2
TGTGCCAGCAGGCCAGACAGGGGGCAGGACACCGGGGAGCTGTTTTTT,CASRPDRGQDTGELFF,.,TRBJ2-2,TRBV7-6,TRBD1
TGTGCCTTCAGTACCGGGACATCAAGCCAGCCCCAGCATTTT,CAFSTGTSSQPQHF,.,TRBJ1-5,TRBV30,.
TGTGCCAGCAGCTTATCCGGCAGGTTTGACGAGCAGTACTTC,CASSLSGRFDEQYF,.,TRBJ2-7,TRBV11-3,.
TGTGCCAGCAGCTCCGGACTAGCGGGGGGGCCGGCCTACAATGAGCAGTTCTTC,CASSSGLAGGPAYNEQFF,.,TRBJ2-1,TRBV7-9,TRBD2
TGCGCCAGCCGCCGAAGCCGGGACAGGGACTCCTACGAGCAGTACTTC,CASRRSRDRDSYEQYF,.,TRBJ2-7,TRBV5-1,TRBD1
TGCGCCAGCAGCCAAGTTGGCGGGGGGGCTAATGAAAAACTGTTTTTT,CASSQVGGGANEKLFF,.,TRBJ1-4,TRBV4-1,.
TGTGCCAGCAGCTTCCCAGCCACTAGCGGGGGTGCCGGGGAGCTGTTTTTT,CASSFPATSGGAGELFF,.,TRBJ2-2,TRBV5-5,TRBD2
TGTGCCAGTAGTTCGGGGAGGGGAGCTAATGAAAAACTGTTTTTT,CASSSGRGANEKLFF,.,TRBJ1-4,TRBV19,.
TGTGCCAGCAACAGGGACGGCGGACCGACCACTGAAGCTTTCTTT,CASNRDGGPTTEAFF,.,TRBJ1-1,TRBV6-5,.
TGTGCCAGCAGCTTGGGTCTTTTGGACAGCTTTAACTATGGCTACACCTTC,CASSLGLLDSFNYGYTF,.,TRBJ1-2,TRBV5-5,.
TGTGCCAGCAGCTTAGAAGCGTACTACGAGCAGTACTTC,CASSLEAYYEQYF,.,TRBJ2-7,TRBV7-2,.
TGCAGCGTTGAAGGCCCGACAGTCACTGAAGCTTTCTTT,CSVEGPTVTEAFF,.,TRBJ1-1,TRBV29-1,.
TGTGCCAGCAGTTTCAAGACAGGCGGCGAGGCTTTCTTT,CASSFKTGGEAFF,.,TRBJ1-1,TRBV12-3/TRBV12-4,.
TGTGCCAGCTCACCCCCACAGGCCCTCTCCTACGAGCAGTACTTC,CASSPPQALSYEQYF,few,TRBJ2-7,TRBV18,.
TGTGCCAGCAGCTACACAGGGTCTGGAAACACCATATATTTT,CASSYTGSGNTIYF,once,TRBJ1-3,TRBV7-9,.
TGTGCCAGCTCACCGACAGGGTCGGGCGGTGAACAGCCCCAGCATTTT,CASSPTGSGGEQPQHF,once,TRBJ1-5,TRBV18,TRBD1
TGTGCCAGCAGTCCCCCGGGACAAGCCATCTTGGGGGCTTTCTTT,CASSPPGQAILGAFF,.,TRBJ1-1,TRBV6-2/TRBV6-3,.
TGTGCCAGCAGCTCGGTGGGGGAGGCTAATGAAAAACTGTTTTTT,CASSSVGEANEKLFF,.,TRBJ1-4,TRBV7-9,.
TGTGCCTGGGTAGAACTAGCGGGGGACCCTAAGCAGTTCTTC,CAWVELAGDPKQFF,.,TRBJ2-1,TRBV30,TRBD2
TGTGCCAGTAGTAAGGGACCACAGGGTGGCAATCAGCCCCAGCATTTT,CASSKGPQGGNQPQHF,.,TRBJ1-5,TRBV19,.